This is a list of T cell receptor beta chains from one sample in a study of T cells in localized non-small cell lung cancer. The table came from immunoSEQ multiplex PCR; TCRdb's copy has only in-frame clones and leaves some out. The sample records around 21,000 clones, roughly 90% being singletons. The sequences come from peripheral blood, collected before any cancer treatment. These receptors all stem from a male donor aged 60 or over with stage I squamous cell lung carcinoma. CDR3s include the opening cysteine and the closing phenylalanine or tryptophan. A D gene is named only where the DNA matches it firmly. Clone size appears in some rows only: once, few, many, or a class for an expanded clone.

D	V	J	size	CDR3	DNA
-	TRBV5-1	TRBJ2-3	-	CASSLGPGDTQYF	TGCGCCAGCAGCTTGGGGCCGGGAGATACGCAGTATTTT
-	TRBV14	TRBJ1-1	-	CASSQVGRGRPEAFF	TGTGCCAGCAGCCAAGTAGGCAGGGGTCGGCCTGAAGCTTTCTTT
-	TRBV11-3	TRBJ1-1	-	CASSSGGGARTEAFF	TGTGCCAGCAGCTCCGGCGGGGGGGCCCGGACTGAAGCTTTCTTT
-	TRBV11-3	TRBJ2-1	-	CASSLDLGGGLRDEQFF	TGTGCCAGCAGCTTAGATCTGGGCGGGGGCTTGAGGGATGAGCAGTTCTTC
-	TRBV30	TRBJ1-6	once	CAWSQGLSNSPLHF	TGTGCCTGGAGTCAGGGACTCAGTAATTCACCCCTCCACTTT
-	TRBV27	TRBJ1-6	-	CASSIERGSPLHF	TGTGCCAGCAGTATTGAGAGGGGTTCACCCCTCCACTTT
TRBD1	TRBV7-8	TRBJ2-7	-	CASSLVNRGPDEQYF	TGTGCCAGCAGCTTAGTTAACAGGGGGCCAGACGAGCAGTACTTC
-	TRBV2	TRBJ2-6	-	CASSENRQSGANVLTF	TGTGCCAGCAGTGAAAATAGACAATCTGGGGCCAACGTCCTGACTTTC
TRBD1	TRBV2	TRBJ1-2	once	CASSADREYGYTF	TGTGCCAGCAGTGCGGACAGGGAGTATGGCTACACCTTC
TRBD1	TRBV30	TRBJ1-4	-	CAWSYNRGRREKLFF	TGTGCCTGGAGTTACAACAGGGGGCGTAGGGAAAAACTGTTTTTT
-	TRBV9	TRBJ1-6	-	CASSVADRSISPLHF	TGTGCCAGCAGCGTTGCGGACAGATCAATTTCACCCCTCCACTTT
TRBD1	TRBV30	TRBJ2-1	-	CAWSVSWGTAAYNEQFF	TGTGCCTGGAGTGTCAGCTGGGGGACAGCCGCCTACAATGAGCAGTTCTTC
-	TRBV27	TRBJ2-1	-	CASSLGRNEQFF	TGTGCCAGCAGTTTAGGGCGCAATGAGCAGTTCTTC
-	TRBV9	TRBJ2-1	-	CASSVTVVGNEQFF	TGTGCCAGCAGCGTAACGGTAGTCGGCAATGAGCAGTTCTTC
-	TRBV14	TRBJ1-2	-	CASSLMDENYGYTF	TGTGCCAGCAGCCTTATGGACGAGAACTATGGCTACACCTTC
-	TRBV27	TRBJ2-7	once	CASSLAGSHEQYF	TGTGCCAGCAGTTTAGCAGGTTCGCACGAGCAGTACTTC
-	TRBV7-6	TRBJ2-5	-	CASSSGVGADQETQYF	TGTGCCAGCAGCTCGGGGGTAGGGGCGGACCAAGAGACCCAGTACTTC
-	TRBV30	TRBJ1-4	once	CAWEGHPNEKLFF	TGTGCCTGGGAGGGACATCCTAATGAAAAACTGTTTTTT
TRBD1	TRBV5-1	TRBJ1-1	once	CASSLGDREGNTEAFF	TGCGCCAGCAGCTTGGGGGACAGGGAGGGGAACACTGAAGCTTTCTTT
-	TRBV29-1	TRBJ2-5	few	CSVAVTGQETQYF	TGCAGCGTTGCCGTTACGGGTCAAGAGACCCAGTACTTC
TRBD1	TRBV19	TRBJ2-1	-	CASSIRRGTGVLDEQFF	TGTGCCAGTAGTATAAGGAGGGGGACAGGGGTTCTCGATGAGCAGTTCTTC
TRBD2	TRBV30	TRBJ2-5	-	CAWKERGLIGETQYF	TGTGCTTGGAAGGAGCGGGGGCTGATCGGGGAGACCCAGTACTTC
-	TRBV5-5	TRBJ1-2	-	CASSLNKGRELYGYTF	TGTGCCAGCAGCTTGAATAAAGGACGGGAACTCTATGGCTACACCTTC
TRBD1	TRBV7-9	TRBJ2-7	-	CASSLRDREQYF	TGTGCCAGCAGCTTAAGGGACAGGGAGCAGTACTTC
-	TRBV5-1	TRBJ1-2	-	CASSLDPYRGGYTF	TGCGCCAGCAGCTTGGACCCTTACCGGGGGGGCTACACCTTC
-	TRBV7-8	TRBJ1-1	-	CASSLVGRGGVGTEAFF	TGTGCCAGCAGCTTAGTCGGCAGGGGAGGGGTAGGAACTGAAGCTTTCTTT
-	TRBV5-4	TRBJ1-1	-	CASSHQQNLGPEAFF	TGTGCCAGCAGCCATCAACAGAACTTAGGACCTGAAGCTTTCTTT
TRBD1	TRBV27	TRBJ1-1	-	CASSLRKTGSVTEAFF	TGTGCCAGCAGTTTAAGGAAGACAGGGAGTGTCACTGAAGCTTTCTTT
TRBD1	TRBV14	TRBJ2-7	-	CASSQVDRVRYF	TGTGCCAGCAGCCAAGTGGACAGGGTGAGGTACTTC
-	TRBV6-5	TRBJ1-5	-	CASSQQGQGQPQHF	TGTGCCAGCAGTCAACAGGGTCAGGGACAGCCCCAGCATTTT
-	TRBV4-1	TRBJ1-2	-	CASSQEYGPANYGYTF	TGCGCCAGCAGCCAAGAATACGGACCGGCTAACTATGGCTACACCTTC
-	TRBV11-3	TRBJ1-1	-	CASSSQGPTEAFF	TGTGCCAGCAGCTCCCAGGGACCCACTGAAGCTTTCTTT
TRBD2	TRBV6-1	TRBJ2-2	-	CASSGGTRFLGELFF	TGTGCCAGCTCCGGGGGGACTAGATTCTTGGGGGAGCTGTTTTTT